A selection of T cell receptor beta chains follows, all from one sample in a study of shared clonotypes between healthy human individuals. The assay was immunoSEQ multiplex PCR, and TCRdb's table has in-frame clones only and misses some. Altogether roughly 2,500,000 clones are present, under 95% being singletons, with the ten largest covering approximately 0.36%. The material sequenced was naive CD4+ T cells from PBMCs. These receptors were collected from a man aged 18 to 30 in good health. Some clones in this sample may be carry-over from other donors' samples. Both conserved end residues are part of each CDR3. A D gene is named only where the DNA matches it firmly. Rows give clone size only sometimes, using once, few, many, or a class for an expanded clone.

>-|-|TRBV21-1|15|TRBJ2-5
TGTGCCAGCAGCAAGACTACAGCGGCTCAAGAGACCCAGTACTTC
CASSKTTAAQETQYF
>-|-|TRBV19|13|TRBJ2-5
TGTGCCAGTAGTATAGAAGGACCTCAGGCCCAGTACTTC
CASSIEGPQAQYF
>TRBD2|-|TRBV4-1|17|TRBJ2-3
TGCGCCAGCAGCCAAGGTGGACTAGCGGGAGTTACAGATACGCAGTATTTT
CASSQGGLAGVTDTQYF
>-|-|TRBV6-5|14|TRBJ2-7
TGTGCCAGCAGTTACAGGGGGACAACCTACGAGCAGTACTTC
CASSYRGTTYEQYF
>TRBD2|-|TRBV7-9|17|TRBJ2-1
TGTGCCAGCAGCACCCGTTGGGGTCAGCGGGAGATTGATGAGCAGTTCTTC
CASSTRWGQREIDEQFF
>-|-|TRBV29-1|13|TRBJ1-2
TGCAGCGTTGGGCCGAGGTTGTCTACCGGCTACACCTTC
CSVGPRLSTGYTF
>TRBD1|-|TRBV5-6|14|TRBJ2-3
TGTGCCAGCAGCTTGGCCACAGGGGCAGATACGCAGTATTTT
CASSLATGADTQYF
>TRBD1|-|TRBV9|14|TRBJ1-2
TGTGCCAGCAGCCCAGGGGGCGTCTATGGAGGCTACACCTTC
CASSPGGVYGGYTF
>TRBD1|-|TRBV6-5|13|TRBJ1-2
TGTGCCAGCAGACAGGGGGCCGGCTATGGCTACACCTTC
CASRQGAGYGYTF
>-|once|TRBV18|11|TRBJ2-3
TGTGCCAGCTCGCCGGGCGATACGCAGTATTTT
CASSPGDTQYF
>-|-|TRBV7-3|15|TRBJ2-5
TGTGCCAGCAGCTTAGGGGGGCGTACGGCAGAGACCCAGTACTTC
CASSLGGRTAETQYF
>-|-|TRBV6-5|15|TRBJ1-5
TGTGCCAGCATAGGGCAGGGTTATAGCAATCAGCCCCAGCATTTT
CASIGQGYSNQPQHF
>TRBD2|-|TRBV5-1|16|TRBJ2-1
TGCGCCAGCAGCTTGTTTCTAGCGGCAACAGACAATGAGCAGTTCTTC
CASSLFLAATDNEQFF
>-|-|TRBV27|16|TRBJ1-6
TGTGCCAGCAGACGTAGGGGGGGCGAGGGTTCTACACCCCTCCACTTT
CASRRRGGEGSTPLHF
>TRBD1|-|TRBV5-4|14|TRBJ1-4
TGTGCCAGCAGCCGTCGACAGGGGAGCGGAGAACTGTTTTTT
CASSRRQGSGELFF
>-|few|TRBV19|15|TRBJ1-2
TGTGCCAGTCCACATGTCGGGGTAACAGGCGTTCGCTACACCTTC
CASPHVGVTGVRYTF